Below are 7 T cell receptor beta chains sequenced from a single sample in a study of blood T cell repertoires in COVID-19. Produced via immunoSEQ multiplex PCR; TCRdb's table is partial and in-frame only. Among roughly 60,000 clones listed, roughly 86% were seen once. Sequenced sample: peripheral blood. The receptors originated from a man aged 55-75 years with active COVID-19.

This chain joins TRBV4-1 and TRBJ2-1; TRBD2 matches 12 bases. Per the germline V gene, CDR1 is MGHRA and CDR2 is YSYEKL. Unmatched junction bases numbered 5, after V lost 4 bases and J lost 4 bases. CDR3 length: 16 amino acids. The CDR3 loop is CASSPRTSGAYNEQFF. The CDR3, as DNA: TGCGCCAGCAGCCCCCGGACTAGCGGGGCTTACAATGAGCAGTTCTTC.

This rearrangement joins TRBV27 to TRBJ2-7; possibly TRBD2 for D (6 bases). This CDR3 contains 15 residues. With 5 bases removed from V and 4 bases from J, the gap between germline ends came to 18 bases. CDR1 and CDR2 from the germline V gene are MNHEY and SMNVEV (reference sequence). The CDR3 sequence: CASSLQGVEGYEQYF. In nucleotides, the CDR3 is TGTGCCAGCAGTCTCCAAGGGGTGGAGGGTTACGAGCAGTACTTC.

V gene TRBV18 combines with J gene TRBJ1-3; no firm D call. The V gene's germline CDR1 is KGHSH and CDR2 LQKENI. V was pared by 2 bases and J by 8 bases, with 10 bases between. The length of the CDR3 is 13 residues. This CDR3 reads CASSPSRSDTIYF. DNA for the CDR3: TGTGCCAGCTCACCAAGCCGCTCCGACACCATATATTTT.

CDR3 sequence (DNA): TGTGCCACCAGTGAGCGGACTAGCATAAATACGCAGTATTTT. Amino acids: CATSERTSINTQYF. The chain links TRBV24-1 to TRBJ2-3; 8 nucleotides match TRBD2. This CDR3 spans 14 amino acids. V lost 4 bases, J lost 7 bases, and 6 bases stayed unmatched. Germline CDR1 is KGHDR and CDR2 is SFDVKD.

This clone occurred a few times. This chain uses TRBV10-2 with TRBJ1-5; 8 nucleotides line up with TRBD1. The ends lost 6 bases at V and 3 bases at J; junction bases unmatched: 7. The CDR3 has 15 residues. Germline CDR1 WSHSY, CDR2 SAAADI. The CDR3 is CASRGGTGSNQPQHF. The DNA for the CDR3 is TGCGCCAGCAGAGGGGGGACAGGTTCCAATCAGCCCCAGCATTTT.

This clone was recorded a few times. This chain's CDR3 is CASIRTSGREQFF. The CDR3 DNA sequence: TGTGCCAGCATTAGGACTAGCGGGAGAGAGCAGTTCTTC. V and J are TRBV6-5 and TRBJ2-1; 13 bases agree with TRBD2. V lost 7 bases, J lost 10 bases, and 4 bases stayed unmatched. From germline, CDR1 is MNHEY and CDR2 SVGAGI. CDR3 length: 13 amino acids.

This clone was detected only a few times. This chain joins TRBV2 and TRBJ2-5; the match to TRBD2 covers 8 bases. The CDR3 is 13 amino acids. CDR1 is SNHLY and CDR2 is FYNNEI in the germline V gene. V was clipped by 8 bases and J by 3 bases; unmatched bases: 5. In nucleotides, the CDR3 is TGTGCCAGCTCGGGGGGGCGGGAAGAGACCCAGTACTTC. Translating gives CASSGGREETQYF.